This TCR beta chain was sequenced for a study of Ad26.COV2.S vaccination and SARS-CoV-2 variants. Treatment given: some 20 received Ad26.COV2.S at low or high dose, single or two shots; 5 received placebo; per-sample allocation not given. Sampling occurred on day 63 after the first vaccine or placebo injection. An Ad26 vector expressing Wuhan-strain SARS-CoV-2 spike constituted the vaccine. The CDR3 is 14 amino acids. Germline CDR1 is SGHNT and CDR2 is YYREEE (reference sequence). V lost 4 bases and J lost 0; bases outside the gene matches: 1. The protocol was immunoSEQ multiplex PCR, while the TCRdb copy is restricted to in-frame clones and leaves out a portion. The sample consists of 240,000 or so clones, over 75% of them appearing once.

Source: peripheral blood, taken in a trial of Ad26.COV2.S vaccine versus placebo. The TCR sequence derives from a person between 18 and 65 years old who received the Ad26.COV2.S COVID-19 vaccine or a placebo. The chain couples TRBV5-4 to TRBJ1-1; 9 bases are shared with TRBD1. CDR3 in DNA: TGTGCCAGCAGCGGGGACAGGGTGAACACTGAAGCTTTCTTT. This sequence encodes CASSGDRVNTEAFF.